The 6 T cell receptor beta chains listed next were all sequenced from one sample in a study of monozygotic twins with inflammatory bowel disease. Following a re-call of the 5' RACE reads, TCRdb has one entry per CDR3 protein and lacks DNA. Seen in this sample are 150,000 to 200,000 distinct CDR3 sequences; the ten most common clones hold about 2.4%. Sequences were obtained from blood. The receptors here all came from a human donor with ulcerative colitis or Crohn's disease, or a healthy co-twin of an affected twin (not recorded which).

The V gene is TRBV7-2, the J gene TRBJ1-1. This CDR3 region has 14 residues. Germline values: CDR1 SGHTA, CDR2 FQGNSA. CDR3 region: CASSLAGQNTEAFF.

CDR3 residues: CSVGAGEDQPQHF. The rearrangement links TRBV29-1 to TRBJ1-5; the D gene TCRdb calls, TRBD1, cannot be checked with no DNA. Germline CDR1 is SQVTM and CDR2 is ANQGSEA. CDR3 length: 13 amino acids.

The chain links TRBV12-5 to TRBJ2-1; the D call of TRBD1 rests on TCRdb alone, since no DNA is present to check it. Germline values: CDR1 LGHNT, CDR2 FRNRAP. The CDR3 sequence is 16 residues long. The CDR3 loop reads CASAAPSAGPNNEQFF.

The chain joins TRBV20-1 to TRBJ1-2. Per germline, CDR1 DFQATT and CDR2 SNEGSKA (reference sequence). CDR3 length equals 15 residues. CDR3 protein: CSALAPLYTNYGYTF.

This chain connects TRBV7-9 to TRBJ2-3; TCRdb's D call, TRBD1, is unchecked because there is no DNA. The CDR3 has 16 residues. CDR1 SEHNR and CDR2 FQNEAQ come from the germline V gene (reference sequence). CDR3 loop: CASSLAKGVGTDTQYF.

This chain uses TRBV12-3 or TRBV12-4 with TRBJ2-5. The CDR3 is 16 amino acids. CDR3 residues: CASSLAGDISQETQYF.